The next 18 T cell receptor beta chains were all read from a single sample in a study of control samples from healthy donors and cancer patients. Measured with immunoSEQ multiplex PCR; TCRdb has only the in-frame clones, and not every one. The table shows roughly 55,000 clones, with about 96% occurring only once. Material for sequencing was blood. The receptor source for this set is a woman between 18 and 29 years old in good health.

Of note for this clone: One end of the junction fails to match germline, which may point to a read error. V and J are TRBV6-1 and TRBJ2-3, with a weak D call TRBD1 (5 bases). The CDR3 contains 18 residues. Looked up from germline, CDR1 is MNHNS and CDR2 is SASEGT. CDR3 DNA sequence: TGTGTCAGCAGTGCAAGAAGGGCCGTTGGGGCTGGCACAGATACGCAGTATTTT. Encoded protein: CVSSARRAVGAGTDTQYF.

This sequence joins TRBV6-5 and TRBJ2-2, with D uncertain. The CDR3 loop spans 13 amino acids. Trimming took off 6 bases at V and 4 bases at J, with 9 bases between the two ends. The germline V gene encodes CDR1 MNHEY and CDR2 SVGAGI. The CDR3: CASRGYSTGELFF. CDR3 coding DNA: TGTGCCAGCAGGGGTTATTCCACCGGGGAGCTGTTTTTT.

As DNA, the CDR3 is TGTGCCAGCAGCCAAGCACAGGGAAAAACTGAAGCTTTCTTT. This gives the protein CASSQAQGKTEAFF. The genes are TRBV3-1 (or the pseudogene TRBV3-2) and TRBJ1-1; tentative D call: TRBD1 (6 bases). The CDR3 spans 14 residues. Trimming took 1 base from V and 5 from J, leaving 11 bases between them. Germline CDR1 reads LGHDT; CDR2 reads YNNKEL (reference sequence).

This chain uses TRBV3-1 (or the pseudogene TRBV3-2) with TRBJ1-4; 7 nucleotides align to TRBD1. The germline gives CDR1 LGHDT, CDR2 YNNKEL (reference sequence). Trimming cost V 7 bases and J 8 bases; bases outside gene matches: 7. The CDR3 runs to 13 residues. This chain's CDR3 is CASTDREREKLFF. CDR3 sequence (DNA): TGTGCCAGCACCGACAGGGAGAGGGAAAAACTGTTTTTT.

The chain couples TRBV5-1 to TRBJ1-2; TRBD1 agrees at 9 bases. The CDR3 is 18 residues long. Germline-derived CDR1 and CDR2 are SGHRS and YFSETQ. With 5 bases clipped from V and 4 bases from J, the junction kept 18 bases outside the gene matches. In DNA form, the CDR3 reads TGCGCCAGCAGGCGTGGGACAGGGAAGGAAATTGGAGGCTATGGCTACACCTTC. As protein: CASRRGTGKEIGGYGYTF.

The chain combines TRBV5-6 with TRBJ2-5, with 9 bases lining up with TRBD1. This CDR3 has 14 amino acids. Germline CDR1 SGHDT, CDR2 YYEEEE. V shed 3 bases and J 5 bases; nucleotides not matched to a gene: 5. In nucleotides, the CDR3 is TGTGCCAGCAGCTGGGGGGACAGGGCGGAGACCCAGTACTTC. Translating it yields CASSWGDRAETQYF.

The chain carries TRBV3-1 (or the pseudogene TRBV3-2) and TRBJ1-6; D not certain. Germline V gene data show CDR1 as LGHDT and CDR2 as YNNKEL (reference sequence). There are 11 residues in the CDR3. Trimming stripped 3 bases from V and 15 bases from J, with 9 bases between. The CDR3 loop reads CASSHGLDLHF. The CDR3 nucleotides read TGTGCCAGCAGCCACGGACTGGACCTCCACTTT.

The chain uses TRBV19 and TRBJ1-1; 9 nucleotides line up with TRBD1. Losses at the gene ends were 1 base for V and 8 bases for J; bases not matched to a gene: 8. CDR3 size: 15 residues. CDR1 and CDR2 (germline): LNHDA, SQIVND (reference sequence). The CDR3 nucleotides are TGTGCCAGTAGTATAGCTACAGGGGGCCGGGGGGAAGCTTTCTTT. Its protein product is CASSIATGGRGEAFF.

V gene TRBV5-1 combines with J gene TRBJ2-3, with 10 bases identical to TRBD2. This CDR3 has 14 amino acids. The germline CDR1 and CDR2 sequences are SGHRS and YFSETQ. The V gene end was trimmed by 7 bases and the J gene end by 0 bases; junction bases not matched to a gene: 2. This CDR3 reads CASRTSGSTDTQYF. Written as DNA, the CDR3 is TGCGCCAGCCGGACTAGCGGTAGCACAGATACGCAGTATTTT.

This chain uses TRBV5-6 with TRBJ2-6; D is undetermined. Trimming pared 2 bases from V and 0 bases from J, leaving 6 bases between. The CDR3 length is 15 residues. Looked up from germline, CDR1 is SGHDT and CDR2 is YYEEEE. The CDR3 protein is CASSFLHSGANVLTF. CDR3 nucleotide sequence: TGTGCCAGCAGCTTCCTACACTCTGGGGCCAACGTCCTGACTTTC.

Here the CDR3 reads CASSGGADTDTQYF. CDR3 coding DNA: TGTGCCAGCAGTGGGGGGGCGGACACAGATACGCAGTATTTT. This chain connects TRBV6-4 to TRBJ2-3; D might be TRBD1 or TRBD2, each matching 6 bases. The germline V gene has CDR1 MRHNA and CDR2 SNTAGT. Trimming pared 4 bases from V and 2 bases from J, leaving 10 bases between. This CDR3 comprises 14 residues.

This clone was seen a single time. The CDR3 sequence is CASSEDTRNTEAFF. CDR3 DNA: TGCGCCAGCAGTGAGGACACTAGAAACACTGAAGCTTTCTTT. The chain is built from TRBV10-1 and TRBJ1-1, with D unresolved. Germline CDR1 reads WNHNN; CDR2 reads SYGVQD (reference sequence). The length of the CDR3 is 14 residues. V was pared by 2 bases and J by 2 bases, with 9 bases between.

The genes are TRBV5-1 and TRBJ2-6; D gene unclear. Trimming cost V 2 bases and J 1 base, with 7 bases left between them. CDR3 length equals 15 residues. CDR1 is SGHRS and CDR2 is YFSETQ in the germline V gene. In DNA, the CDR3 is TGCGCCAGCAGCTTAAGGCAGTCTGGGGCCAACGTCCTGACTTTC. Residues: CASSLRQSGANVLTF.

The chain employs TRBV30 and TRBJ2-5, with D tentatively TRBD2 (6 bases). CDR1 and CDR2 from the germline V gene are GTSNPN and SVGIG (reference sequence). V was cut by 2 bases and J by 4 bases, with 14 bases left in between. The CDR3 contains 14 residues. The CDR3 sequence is CAWSPGAGGETQYF. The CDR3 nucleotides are TGTGCCTGGAGTCCCGGAGCGGGCGGAGAGACCCAGTACTTC. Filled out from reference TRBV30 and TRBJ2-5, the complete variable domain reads SQTIHQWPATLVQPVGSPLSLECTVEGTSNPNLYWYRQAAGRGLQLLFYSVGIGQISSEVPQNLSASRPQDRQFILSSKKLLLSDSGFYLCAWSPGAGGETQYFGPGTRLLVL.

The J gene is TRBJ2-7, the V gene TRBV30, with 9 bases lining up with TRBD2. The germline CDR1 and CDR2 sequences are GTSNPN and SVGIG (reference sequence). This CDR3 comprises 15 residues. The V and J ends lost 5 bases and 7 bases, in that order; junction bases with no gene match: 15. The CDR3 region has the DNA TGTGCCTGGGTACCAAGCGGGGGGCTCCAAAGAGAGCAGTACTTC. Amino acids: CAWVPSGGLQREQYF.

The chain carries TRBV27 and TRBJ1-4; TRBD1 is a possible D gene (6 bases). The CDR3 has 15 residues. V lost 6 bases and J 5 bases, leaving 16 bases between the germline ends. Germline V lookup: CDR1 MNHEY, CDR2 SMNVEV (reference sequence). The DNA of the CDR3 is TGTGCCAGCAGCCTTTCCTGGGGGGGCAATGAAAAACTGTTTTTT. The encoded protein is CASSLSWGGNEKLFF.

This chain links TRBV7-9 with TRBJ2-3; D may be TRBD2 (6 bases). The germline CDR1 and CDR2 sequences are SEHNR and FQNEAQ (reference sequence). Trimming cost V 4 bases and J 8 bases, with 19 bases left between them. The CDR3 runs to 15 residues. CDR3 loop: CASSSGQGGSGTQYF. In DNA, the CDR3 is TGTGCCAGCAGCTCCGGGCAAGGAGGGTCAGGTACGCAGTATTTT. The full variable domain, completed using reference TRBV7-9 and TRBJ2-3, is DTGVSQNPRHKITKRGQNVTFRCDPISEHNRLYWYRQTLGQGPEFLTYFQNEAQLEKSRLLSDRFSAERPKGSFSTLEIQRTEQGDSAMYLCASSSGQGGSGTQYFGPGTRLTVL.

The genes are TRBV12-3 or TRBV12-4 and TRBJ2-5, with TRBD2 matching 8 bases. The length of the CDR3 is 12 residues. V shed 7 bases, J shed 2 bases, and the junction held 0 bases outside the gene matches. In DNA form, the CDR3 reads TGTGCCAGCACTAGCGGGCAAGAGACCCAGTACTTC. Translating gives CASTSGQETQYF.